This T cell receptor beta chain emerged from a study of T cell responses to AZD1222 COVID-19 vaccine. Study observations and caveats: Spike-specific TCRs gained breadth and depth after people received two AZD1222 doses. All repertoire sampling was performed exclusively after the peak T cell response. Donors were mostly white British, more females; clonal diversity possibly underestimated.

Profiling relied on immunoSEQ multiplex PCR, and the TCRdb table lists in-frame clones only, not all of them. The sample comprises 120,000 or so clones, less than 95% of which are singletons, and 7.2% rests with the top ten. For this clone: Its antigen is undetermined.

The CDR3 has 16 amino acids. Germline assignment: CDR1 GTSNPN and CDR2 SVGIG (reference sequence). With 0 bases clipped from V and 8 bases from J, the junction kept 8 bases outside the gene matches. This clonotype was obtained from an adult in good health. This rearrangement joins TRBV30 to TRBJ2-1; TRBD2 matches at 12 bases. The sequencing here drew on peripheral blood, taken on day 0 of AZD1222 vaccination. This CDR3 is CAWSVLRTSGNHEQFF. CDR3 bases: TGTGCCTGGAGTGTACTCAGGACTAGCGGGAACCATGAGCAGTTCTTC.